One sample yielded the 25 T cell receptor beta chains listed below, sequenced in a study of shared clonotypes between healthy human individuals. Some clones are missing from TCRdb's copy, which holds only in-frame ones; the method was immunoSEQ multiplex PCR. This sample carries fewer than 650,000 clones, 76% of them seen once, and the ten largest clones take roughly 13%. The sequenced sample was PBMCs. The origin of the receptors is a woman in her forties in good health. Some clones in this sample may be carry-over from other donors' samples.

With regard to this clone: The identical CDR3 is also encoded by other nucleotide sequences in the sample. The chain links TRBV5-5 to TRBJ2-7; TRBD1 aligns across 8 bases. The CDR3 contains 14 residues. The V gene's germline CDR1 is SGHKS and CDR2 YYEKEE (reference sequence). V lost 2 bases to trimming and J lost 3 bases; unmatched junction nucleotides: 4. CDR3: CASSFRTGLYEQYF. CDR3 nucleotides: TGTGCCAGCAGCTTCAGGACAGGGCTCTACGAGCAGTACTTC.

The chain has TRBV19 and TRBJ2-2, with 8 bases that match TRBD1. Germline CDR1 reads LNHDA; CDR2 reads SQIVND (reference sequence). V was clipped by 5 bases and J by 5 bases; unmatched bases: 10. This CDR3 has 16 amino acids. The CDR3 region has the DNA TGTGCCAGTAGTCCAGGACAGGGACGGAGGACCGGGGAGCTGTTTTTT. Protein: CASSPGQGRRTGELFF.

V and J are TRBV5-1 and TRBJ2-5; no reliable D call. V lost 4 bases, J lost 9 bases, and 16 bases lay in between. CDR3 length: 13 amino acids. Per the germline V gene, CDR1 is SGHRS and CDR2 is YFSETQ. In DNA form, the CDR3 reads TGCGCCAGCAGCCCGGAAGCAGAGATGGCCCAGTACTTC. It codes for CASSPEAEMAQYF.

This clone turned up a few times. The V call is TRBV9, the J call TRBJ2-7, with 9 bases lining up with TRBD1. This CDR3 region has 14 residues. V was clipped by 0 bases and J by 3 bases; unmatched bases: 1. Germline V gene data show CDR1 as SGDLS and CDR2 as YYNGEE. This CDR3 is CASSVGQGVYEQYF. The CDR3 DNA is TGTGCCAGCAGCGTAGGACAGGGGGTCTACGAGCAGTACTTC.

The gene calls are TRBV19 and TRBJ2-2, with D maybe TRBD2 (6 bases). The CDR3 is 16 amino acids. Germline V gives CDR1 LNHDA, CDR2 SQIVND (reference sequence). V was cut by 7 bases and J by 5 bases, with 20 bases left in between. CDR3 DNA sequence: TGTGCCAGTACCATGGGGGACTTGGGGCGGACCGGGGAGCTGTTTTTT. Encoded protein: CASTMGDLGRTGELFF.

The J gene is TRBJ2-1, the V gene TRBV10-1, with a possible D match to TRBD1 (7 bases). Trimming removed 0 bases from V and 5 bases from J, with 14 bases in between. Germline-derived CDR1 and CDR2 are WNHNN and SYGVQD (reference sequence). This CDR3 is 16 amino acids long. This chain's CDR3 is CASSESRGQINNEQFF. The CDR3 DNA reads TGCGCCAGCAGTGAGTCGCGGGGACAGATCAACAATGAGCAGTTCTTC.

The rearrangement links TRBV30 to TRBJ1-3; tentatively, D is TRBD1 (5 bases). Germline CDR1 reads GTSNPN; CDR2 reads SVGIG (reference sequence). Trimming removed 0 bases at V and 3 bases at J, with 9 bases between. This CDR3 is built from 14 residues. The CDR3 sequence is CAWSVTRGGNTIYF. The CDR3, as DNA: TGTGCCTGGAGTGTGACGAGGGGTGGAAACACCATATATTTT.

The chain links TRBV28 to TRBJ1-1, with D possibly TRBD1 on 6 matching bases. The germline V and J ends were trimmed by 8 bases and 0 bases, with 19 bases remaining between them. Germline V gene data show CDR1 as MDHEN and CDR2 as SYDVKM. The CDR3 runs to 16 residues. The CDR3: CASREGGRGMNTEAFF. Here the CDR3 DNA reads TGTGCCAGCCGCGAGGGGGGGAGAGGTATGAACACTGAAGCTTTCTTT.

The chain employs TRBV28 and TRBJ1-2, with D uncertain. The V gene lost 2 bases and the J gene lost 3 bases, with 4 bases spanning the gap. CDR1 is MDHEN and CDR2 is SYDVKM in the germline V gene. The CDR3 has 12 amino acids. CDR3 DNA sequence: TGTGCCAGCAGTTTAAACGACTATGGCTACACCTTC. As protein: CASSLNDYGYTF.

The CDR3 loop reads CATSRDLGSSYEQYF. CDR3 DNA sequence: TGTGCCACCAGCAGAGATCTCGGGAGCTCCTACGAGCAGTACTTC. The chain carries TRBV15 and TRBJ2-7; tentatively, D is TRBD2 (6 bases). Between the trimmed V and J ends, which lost 0 bases and 0 bases, there was a span of 9 bases. The CDR3 is made up of 15 amino acids. CDR1 LNHNV and CDR2 YYDKDF come from the germline V gene (reference sequence).

The chain recombines TRBV7-9 with TRBJ1-5, with D uncertain. Trimming left V 5 bases short and J 6 bases short, with 11 bases between. CDR1 and CDR2 (germline): SEHNR, FQNEAQ (reference sequence). The CDR3 totals 13 residues. The CDR3 region is CASSRVIGQPQHF. CDR3 in DNA: TGTGCCAGCAGCCGAGTAATAGGTCAGCCCCAGCATTTT.

This clone was counted a single time. Other DNA sequences of this sample code for an identical CDR3. The chain combines TRBV2 with TRBJ2-7; D gene ambiguous. CDR3 length equals 12 residues. Trimming cost V 4 bases and J 3 bases, with 7 bases left between them. Germline loops: CDR1 SNHLY, CDR2 FYNNEI. CDR3 bases: TGTGCCAGCAGTGTGTCCATCTACGAGCAGTACTTC. This sequence encodes CASSVSIYEQYF.

The V gene is TRBV5-8, the J gene TRBJ2-2; no clear D. The CDR3 is 15 residues long. Germline V gene data show CDR1 as SGHTS and CDR2 as YDEGEE. Trimming stripped 1 base from V and 0 bases from J, with 7 bases between. The CDR3, as DNA: TGTGCCAGCAGCTTGTCAAGAACGAACACCGGGGAGCTGTTTTTT. As protein: CASSLSRTNTGELFF.

This chain connects TRBV4-1 to TRBJ1-2, with D hard to call. Germline V gene lookup returns CDR1 MGHRA and CDR2 YSYEKL. With 2 bases removed from V and 6 bases from J, the gap between germline ends came to 16 bases. This CDR3 is built from 15 residues. The CDR3: CASSQPLLADDGYTF. The CDR3 DNA reads TGCGCCAGCAGCCAACCTCTACTAGCGGACGATGGCTACACCTTC.

A single count supports this clone. This chain links TRBV7-9 with TRBJ2-3, with 8 positions matching TRBD1. The CDR3 has 17 amino acids. The germline V gene has CDR1 SEHNR and CDR2 FQNEAQ (reference sequence). After removal of 7 bases from V and 2 bases from J, the junction contained 14 bases not matched to a gene. The CDR3 loop reads CASNRGTQGAITDTQYF. The CDR3 bases are TGTGCCAGCAACCGAGGGACCCAGGGGGCGATCACAGATACGCAGTATTTT.

This clone has just a few counts. V and J are TRBV7-7 and TRBJ2-6; maybe TRBD1 (6 bases). The V end lost 10 bases, the J end lost 4 bases, and 17 bases lay between the germline ends. CDR1 is SSHAT and CDR2 is FNYEAQ in the germline V gene (reference sequence). The CDR3 contains 15 residues. The CDR3 protein is CAIQSTGSGANVLTF. CDR3 DNA sequence: TGTGCCATCCAATCTACAGGGTCAGGGGCCAACGTCCTGACTTTC.

This sequence joins TRBV9 and TRBJ2-7; a possible D gene is TRBD2 (6 bases). Germline assignment: CDR1 SGDLS and CDR2 YYNGEE. This CDR3 is 17 amino acids long. With 3 bases removed from V and 4 bases from J, the gap between germline ends came to 23 bases. The CDR3 bases are TGTGCCAGCAGCGACATCAGGAGGGGAGAAGGGCCTTACGAGCAGTACTTC. Translated: CASSDIRRGEGPYEQYF.

The gene calls are TRBV27 and TRBJ2-7, with D possibly matching TRBD1 (5 bases). The germline gives CDR1 MNHEY, CDR2 SMNVEV (reference sequence). The CDR3 has 14 amino acids. Trimming shortened V by 2 bases and J by 1 base, and 9 bases separated the two germline ends. CDR3 loop: CASSLQGGSYEQYF. The CDR3 nucleotides read TGTGCCAGCAGTTTACAGGGTGGGTCCTACGAGCAGTACTTC.

The genes are TRBV6-5 and TRBJ2-5, with 8 bases lining up with TRBD1. Matching the DNA end better, TRBJ2-7 makes the J call doubtful. CDR1 is MNHEY and CDR2 is SVGAGI in the germline V gene. There are 14 residues in the CDR3. DNA of the CDR3: TGTGCCAGCAGTCCCTCCAGGGGGCGATACGAGCAGTACTTC. This gives the protein CASSPSRGRYEQYF.

This sequence joins TRBV7-2 and TRBJ2-7; TRBD1 agrees at 7 bases. The CDR3 extends over 14 amino acids. Trimming took 6 bases from V and 3 from J; bases not matched to a gene: 8. Germline V lookup: CDR1 SGHTA, CDR2 FQGNSA. CDR3: CASRRTGTDYEQYF. In nucleotides, the CDR3 is TGTGCCAGCAGAAGGACCGGGACAGACTACGAGCAGTACTTC.

The chain uses TRBV5-1 and TRBJ2-3, with TRBD1 identical over 10 bases. V trimming: 3 bases; J trimming: 2 bases; junction bases outside the gene matches: 3. The V gene's germline CDR1 is SGHRS and CDR2 YFSETQ. The CDR3 totals 15 residues. CDR3 in amino acids: CASSSGQGNTDTQYF. The CDR3 region has the DNA TGCGCCAGCAGCTCGGGACAGGGGAACACAGATACGCAGTATTTT.

The chain employs TRBV11-2 and TRBJ2-7; D possibly matches TRBD1 or TRBD2 (5 bases each). From germline, CDR1 is SGHAT and CDR2 FQNNGV. V lost 4 bases, J lost 9 bases, and 16 bases lay in between. CDR3 length: 13 residues. This chain's CDR3 is CASSSGTAWGQYF. In nucleotides, the CDR3 is TGTGCCAGCAGCTCGGGGACGGCCTGGGGGCAGTACTTC.

This chain's CDR3 is CASSPPWSREQYF. The CDR3 DNA reads TGTGCCAGCAGTCCTCCCTGGAGCAGGGAGCAGTACTTC. The rearrangement joins TRBV28 to TRBJ2-7; D unclear. Germline loops: CDR1 MDHEN, CDR2 SYDVKM. The CDR3 sequence is 13 residues long. V lost 5 bases and J 7 bases, leaving 15 bases between the germline ends.

CDR3 region: CATKTGGSYEQYF. CDR3 bases: TGTGCCACTAAGACAGGGGGCTCCTACGAGCAGTACTTC. The rearrangement uses TRBV6-1 and TRBJ2-7; 9 bases are shared with TRBD1. The germline CDR1 and CDR2 sequences are MNHNS and SASEGT. This CDR3 is 13 amino acids long. Unmatched junction bases numbered 4, after V lost 10 bases and J lost 0 bases.

The chain is built from TRBV7-2 and TRBJ2-5, with 8 bases lining up with TRBD2. Germline values: CDR1 SGHTA, CDR2 FQGNSA. Losses at the gene ends were 2 bases for V and 1 base for J; bases not matched to a gene: 6. The length of the CDR3 is 16 residues. Here the CDR3 reads CASSLNGGGIQETQYF. The CDR3 DNA sequence: TGTGCCAGCAGCTTAAACGGCGGGGGGATCCAAGAGACCCAGTACTTC.